This TCR beta chain was identified in a study of cytomegalovirus exposure and HLA in healthy donors. Study-wide context: Previous work identified roughly 110 million unique TCR beta sequences from about 200 million T cells.

Study-level points and caveats: Excluded: some indistinguishable V segments such as TRBV6-2 and TRBV6-3. Several top significant clusters appeared, in a later analysis, to be linked to common viral pathogens. A later analysis reportedly found fewer N-insertions in an Asian-associated ancestry cluster than the roughly 730-donor mean.

Of note for this clone: Antigen unknown.

With 60 Vbeta and 13 Jbeta primers, the PCR was carried out. Repertoires were generated with immunoSEQ multiplex PCR, while TCRdb's copy carries only in-frame clones and drops some. The sample records about 200,000 clones, about 82% being singletons. Germline CDR1 reads MNHEY; CDR2 reads SVGAGI. The V end was cut by 0 bases, the J end by 3 bases, with 15 bases between. CDR3 length equals 16 residues. The sequence was obtained from a woman between 45 and 65 years old in good health and CMV-seronegative. V and J are TRBV6-5 and TRBJ2-7; D may be TRBD1 (5 bases). Sequencing was carried out using PBMCs. CDR3 loop: CASSYSTRRQIYEQYF. The CDR3 coding sequence is TGTGCCAGCAGTTACTCGACCCGCCGACAGATCTACGAGCAGTACTTC.